This TCR beta chain was sequenced for a study of T cells in Graves' hyperthyroidism and ophthalmopathy. This clonotype was counted ten times or more. Amplification of TCR beta CDR3 regions was performed using RNA transcripts as template. HTBI primers were used for first-round RT-PCR of the TCR CDR3. Via MiXCR, TCRdb re-called the multiplex PCR reads, giving one row per CDR3 protein. The sample records under 300,000 distinct CDR3 sequences, just over 14% being singletons. The CDR3 consists of 13 residues. With 5 bases removed from V and 3 bases from J, the gap between germline ends came to 11 bases. From germline, CDR1 is MNHEY and CDR2 SMNVEV (reference sequence).

The chain uses TRBV27 and TRBJ2-7; weak D call: TRBD2 (5 bases). The TCR comes from a woman aged 40 to 50 with Graves' hyperthyroidism that later progressed to Graves' ophthalmopathy. The material sequenced was blood. The CDR3 region is CASSPFGSYEQYF. For the CDR3, the DNA is TGTGCCAGCAGTCCCTTTGGGAGCTACGAGCAGTACTTC.